A single T cell receptor (beta chain) is shown here with its context. What this receptor recognizes is not known. Per-base quality was not reported, and no clone a single base away is much larger than it. The CDR3 regions of human TCRbeta chains were subjected to immunosequencing. The study's processing was this. TCRs in the repertoires were matched against a reference library of SARS-CoV-2-specific TCRs that had been generated with the MIRA antigen-specificity platform. Breadth was defined as the fraction of unique TCRs that were SARS-CoV-2-associated. Depth was defined as the fraction of total T cells that were SARS-CoV-2-associated. Using the MIRA data, each spike-specific TCR was mapped to the spike region that the TCR reacts to and placed in a CD4 or CD8 class. Log10-transformed breadth and depth values were compared by one-way ANOVA with Sidak's multiple comparisons tests. TCRdb carries this immuneACCESS record with in-frame sequences only. Its versions omit some clonotypes, under half of them owing to an unresolved V gene in the studies checked, with the rest unexplained. V, J and clone size are taken as reported in that table, and D and trimming were inferred from the DNA itself. In this sample the table shows over 95,000 clones, approximately 84% of which occur a single time. The ten largest make up 13% to 15% of the sample.

The time point label here, explained by the study, means: about 28 days (+/-7) after the second vaccine dose. AZD1222 recipients given second doses at about 4 weeks or at about 12 weeks were pooled, since spike-specific TCR depth and breadth were not found to differ between the two schedules. Vaccinee samples came from UK trials COV001 and COV002, including a single-blind randomized controlled phase 2/3 trial of AZD1222 (ChAdOx1 nCoV-19) in healthy adults. For TCRbeta chain sequencing, PBMC samples were collected from trial participants at day 0 and at day 28 after the second dose. The source of the sample is a study of T cell responses to AZD1222 COVID-19 vaccine (dated by TCRdb to the early 2020s). Looking at the study overall: TCR sequencing was performed for approximately 240 trial participants, of whom 200 to 210 were given two doses of AZD1222 and roughly 25 were given two doses of MenACWY control vaccine. Trial participants were enrolled by age into 18-55, 56-69 and 70-plus year subgroups, with around 140, 26 and 57 TCR-sequenced participants respectively.

Beyond this particular receptor, the publication reports: The whole spike protein was spanned by vaccine-associated CD4 TCRs, and dominant responses were seen in regions 160-218 and 743-854. Reportedly, close to half of the unique spike-specific TCRs recognized epitopes lying outside the regions that are mutated in the B.1.351 and B.1.1.7 variants. Because no day 14 peak-response samples were available, the repertoires could be characterized only after the peak T cell response. Participants were mostly white British, with more females than males. The authors suggested clonal diversity may have been underestimated. Spike-specific TCR breadth and depth rose significantly after two AZD1222 doses compared with day 0 and with MenACWY recipients. In the small 56-69-year group, the increase in depth fell short of significance, most likely because of low power. Conclusions about previously exposed vaccinees are limited, since just a handful of AZD1222 recipients were seropositive for SARS-CoV-2 at baseline.

The sample here was peripheral blood, taken 28 days after the second AZD1222 dose. The origin of this receptor is an adult who received the AZD1222 COVID-19 vaccine.

The DNA sequence reads TGTGCCAGCCGGGGCCCGCTGGCAGATACGCAGTATTTT. It translates to CASRGPLADTQYF. The chain couples TRBV7-9 to TRBJ2-3, with the D call tentatively TRBD1 or TRBD2, each fitting 5 bases. CDR1 and CDR2, looked up from the germline V gene (reference sequence), are SEHNR and FQNEAQ. The CDR3 spans 13 residues, from the cysteine through the phenylalanine. Left in the record is the CDR3 DNA by itself, 39 bases read in frame from the first base. V loses 8 bases of germline sequence and J loses 4 bases, and the interval between the two ends is 13 bases.